This T cell receptor beta chain came from a study of shared clonotypes between healthy human individuals. Sequenced by immunoSEQ multiplex PCR; TCRdb stores in-frame clones only, minus some. The sample yields 730,000 or so clones, approximately 79% seen once. CDR1 and CDR2 (germline): MNHEY, SMNVEV (reference sequence). The CDR3 contains 14 residues. Trimming left V 1 base short and J 2 bases short, with 8 bases between. V usage is TRBV27 and J usage is TRBJ1-1; maybe TRBD1 (6 bases). The TCR comes from a woman in her 30s in good health. Sequencing input: memory CD4+ T cells sorted from blood. The subset denotes: CD45RA-negative fraction. This CDR3 reads CASSLYRANTEAFF. As DNA, the CDR3 is TGTGCCAGCAGTTTATACAGGGCCAACACTGAAGCTTTCTTT.